The 21 T cell receptor beta chains below come from one sample, sequenced in a study of T cell repertoires in cytomegalovirus infection. MiXCR, applied by TCRdb to the reads, yields one record per CDR3 protein. The repertoire has some 100,000 distinct CDR3 sequences, more than 20% of them found once; the top ten carry approximately 40%. Sequenced sample: CD8+ T cells from PBMCs. These receptors originate from a human donor in good health (CMV status not recorded). Some clones in this sample may be carry-over from other donors' samples.

With respect to this clonotype: This may come from a read error, since a much larger clone is one base off. The conserved final phenylalanine or tryptophan is absent from the CDR3, which likely points to a read error. The chain couples TRBV7-2 to TRBJ2-7; D remains ambiguous. The CDR3 covers 11 residues. V dropped 4 bases and J dropped 7 bases, with 8 bases sitting between them. Germline V lookup: CDR1 SGHTA, CDR2 FQGNSA. For the CDR3, the DNA is TGTGCCAGCAGCTCTCTGCGGGAGCAGTACCTC. Protein product: CASSSLREQYL.

This clonotype came up a few times. The J gene is TRBJ2-3, the V gene TRBV28, with no clear D. The V gene lost 5 bases and the J gene lost 6 bases, with 6 bases spanning the gap. The length of the CDR3 is 11 residues. The germline gives CDR1 MDHEN, CDR2 SYDVKM. The CDR3 DNA is TGTGCCAGCAGTCAGGCGGATACGCAGTATTTT. It specifies CASSQADTQYF.

In this sample, this clonotype turned up many times. The chain couples TRBV7-9 to TRBJ2-5, with unresolved D. Per germline, CDR1 SEHNR and CDR2 FQNEAQ (reference sequence). Trimming took off 5 bases at V and 0 bases at J, with 13 bases between the two ends. The CDR3 spans 15 residues. CDR3: CASSPRDKDQETQYF. The CDR3 DNA is TGTGCCAGCAGCCCCCGTGATAAGGACCAAGAGACCCAGTACTTC. The full variable domain, completed using reference TRBV7-9 and TRBJ2-5, is DTGVSQNPRHKITKRGQNVTFRCDPISEHNRLYWYRQTLGQGPEFLTYFQNEAQLEKSRLLSDRFSAERPKGSFSTLEIQRTEQGDSAMYLCASSPRDKDQETQYFGPGTRLLVL.

This clonotype was counted between two and nine times. The genes are TRBV28 and TRBJ1-5; D perhaps matches TRBD1 (5 bases). The CDR3 sequence is 15 residues long. The V end was cut by 0 bases, the J end by 5 bases, with 11 bases between. The germline CDR1 and CDR2 sequences are MDHEN and SYDVKM. The CDR3 sequence: CASSLCRTCYQPQHF. CDR3 sequence (DNA): TGTGCCAGCAGTTTATGTCGGACATGCTATCAGCCCCAGCATTTT.

This clonotype was picked up a small number of times. The V and J genes are TRBV20-1 and TRBJ2-2; 8 positions agree with TRBD2. The germline V gene has CDR1 DFQATT and CDR2 SNEGSKA (reference sequence). The CDR3 sequence is 16 residues long. Trimming at V came to 0 bases and at J to 6 bases, leaving 9 bases not matched to a gene. The CDR3 region is CSARDPGGPQAGELFF. CDR3 DNA sequence: TGCAGTGCTAGAGATCCGGGAGGGCCACAGGCCGGGGAGCTGTTTTTT.

The CDR3: CASSKGSDYGYTF. CDR3 coding DNA: TGTGCCAGCAGCAAAGGGTCTGACTATGGCTACACCTTC. The chain is built from TRBV11-2 and TRBJ1-2; D gene unclear. The ends were cut back, 5 bases at V and 3 bases at J, with 10 bases in the middle. The CDR3 loop spans 13 amino acids. Germline-derived CDR1 and CDR2 are SGHAT and FQNNGV.

This clonotype was picked up many times. The chain couples TRBV7-6 to TRBJ2-1; D not resolved. This CDR3 comprises 12 residues. The V and J ends lost 4 bases and 9 bases respectively, with 10 bases between them. CDR1 and CDR2 (germline): SGHVS, FNYEAQ. The CDR3: CASSSISSEQFF. As DNA, the CDR3 is TGTGCCAGCAGCTCAATAAGCAGTGAGCAGTTCTTC. Drawing the rest from reference TRBV7-6 and TRBJ2-1, the complete variable domain is GAGVSQSPRYKVTKRGQDVALRCDPISGHVSLYWYRQALGQGPEFLTYFNYEAQQDKSGLPNDRFSAERPEGSISTLTIQRTEQRDSAMYRCASSSISSEQFFGPGTRLTVL.

The V gene is TRBV9, the J gene TRBJ2-7; D perhaps matches TRBD2 (7 bases). CDR3 size: 14 residues. Germline CDR1 and CDR2: SGDLS and YYNGEE. Trimming removed 4 bases at V and 2 bases at J, with 13 bases between. The CDR3 nucleotides are TGTGCCAGCAGCCCCCCGGGGGGCGCCTACGAGCAGTACTTC. Amino acids: CASSPPGGAYEQYF.

The sample holds many counts of this clonotype. CDR3 DNA: TGTGCCAGCAGCTTCTCAGGACAGACCAACGAGCAGTACTTC. Residues: CASSFSGQTNEQYF. The chain carries TRBV7-2 and TRBJ2-7, with D maybe TRBD1 (6 bases). This CDR3 has 14 residues. Germline CDR1 is SGHTA and CDR2 is FQGNSA. V lost 3 bases and J 5 bases, leaving 14 bases between the germline ends.

This clonotype was counted between two and nine times. V usage is TRBV20-1 and J usage is TRBJ2-1; no clear D. Trimming cost V 5 bases and J 10 bases, with 18 bases left between them. This CDR3 has 13 residues. Per germline, CDR1 DFQATT and CDR2 SNEGSKA (reference sequence). CDR3 region: CSAYQPPYREQFF. CDR3 in DNA: TGCAGTGCTTACCAGCCCCCGTATAGGGAGCAGTTCTTC.

The V call is TRBV9, the J call TRBJ2-5; 13 positions agree with TRBD2. The CDR3 spans 15 residues. J gave up 7 bases and V 3 bases, and 6 bases lay outside the gene matches. Germline CDR1 reads SGDLS; CDR2 reads YYNGEE. The CDR3 reads CASSAGTSGTGTQYF. The CDR3, as DNA: TGTGCCAGCAGCGCGGGGACTAGCGGGACTGGGACCCAGTACTTC.

This clonotype was detected only a few times. The gene calls are TRBV7-3 and TRBJ2-7; possible D gene TRBD1, 5 bases. The CDR3 has 17 amino acids. Germline lookup yields CDR1 SGHTA and CDR2 FQGTGA. The germline V and J ends were trimmed by 5 bases and 6 bases, with 26 bases remaining between them. The CDR3 reads CASSPVGRATLPVEQYF. The DNA of the CDR3 is TGTGCCAGCAGCCCGGTCGGCAGGGCTACTTTACCAGTCGAGCAGTACTTC.

The J gene is TRBJ2-1, the V gene TRBV4-3, with 9 bases matching TRBD2. Germline V gene data show CDR1 as LGHNA and CDR2 as YSLEER. The CDR3 contains 18 residues. The V gene end was trimmed by 3 bases and the J gene end by 4 bases; junction bases not matched to a gene: 13. DNA of the CDR3: TGCGCCAGCAGCCAGATCCCGCGGGAGGGCCGACAGTACAATGAGCAGTTCTTC. This codes for CASSQIPREGRQYNEQFF.

A note on this clonotype: A much larger clonotype is one base distant, so this may be a read error. The gene calls are TRBV12-3 or TRBV12-4 and TRBJ2-2; D unresolved. The CDR3 runs to 12 residues. Trimming pared 9 bases from V and 3 bases from J, leaving 8 bases between. DNA for the CDR3: TGTGCCAGGATATTCCACACCGGGGAGCTGTTTTTT. This sequence encodes CARIFHTGELFF.

This clonotype was counted a few times. This chain links TRBV20-1 with TRBJ2-4, with D unresolved. In germline, CDR1 is DFQATT, CDR2 SNEGSKA (reference sequence). The CDR3 sequence is 14 residues long. The V end was cut by 6 bases, the J end by 2 bases, with 14 bases between. The CDR3 sequence: CSAPTGATKNIQYF. CDR3 DNA: TGCAGTGCCCCGACGGGCGCGACCAAAAACATTCAGTACTTC.

The chain has TRBV5-5 and TRBJ2-3, with 9 bases lining up with TRBD1. V lost 2 bases to trimming and J lost 4 bases; unmatched junction nucleotides: 8. Germline CDR1 SGHKS, CDR2 YYEKEE (reference sequence). This CDR3 has 16 residues. CDR3 amino acids: CASSFHRGRVADTQYF. CDR3 coding DNA: TGTGCCAGCAGCTTCCACAGGGGGCGTGTAGCAGATACGCAGTATTTT.

This clonotype was found a few times. The V gene is TRBV2, the J gene TRBJ2-7, with 12 bases matching TRBD1. The V segment lost 3 bases and the J segment 4 bases; nucleotides outside the gene matches: 4. CDR3 length: 15 residues. Germline V gene sequence: CDR1 SNHLY, CDR2 FYNNEI. CDR3 nucleotides: TGTGCCAGCAGTGAGGGACAGGGGGCGGCGTACGAGCAGTACTTC. Translation gives CASSEGQGAAYEQYF.

This clonotype was recorded many times. This chain uses TRBV11-2 with TRBJ1-6; D gene ambiguous. CDR1 is SGHAT, CDR2 FQNNGV, per germline. V lost 4 bases to trimming and J lost 7 bases, with 17 bases between them. This CDR3 is 16 amino acids long. CDR3 DNA: TGTGCCAGCAGCTATCCTTTTTGGGAGACCAATTCACCCCTCCACTTT. Its translation is CASSYPFWETNSPLHF.

This clonotype was picked up a small number of times. This CDR3 is CASRVREVVTDTQYF. The CDR3 DNA sequence: TGTGCCAGCAGGGTCCGGGAGGTGGTCACAGATACGCAGTATTTT. The chain employs TRBV7-9 and TRBJ2-3; 7 bases are a match to TRBD2. The CDR3 extends over 15 amino acids. V shed 6 bases, J shed 2 bases, and the junction held 8 bases outside the gene matches. In germline, CDR1 is SEHNR, CDR2 FQNEAQ (reference sequence).

This clonotype showed up many times. The V and J genes are TRBV10-3 and TRBJ1-2; 10 bases are a match to TRBD1. Germline V lookup: CDR1 ENHRY, CDR2 SYGVKD. This CDR3 is built from 14 residues. The J segment lost 8 bases and the V segment lost 7 bases, leaving 10 bases of the junction unmatched. As DNA, the CDR3 is TGTGCCATCAATTCCGGGACAGGGGCGTTGGGCTACACCTTC. It translates to CAINSGTGALGYTF.

Ten or more counts support this clonotype. V usage is TRBV11-2 and J usage is TRBJ2-7, with 7 bases that match TRBD2. CDR3 length equals 14 residues. Unmatched junction bases numbered 12, after V lost 7 bases and J lost 6 bases. The germline V gene encodes CDR1 SGHAT and CDR2 FQNNGV. The CDR3 region is CASTHGGRVSEQYF. The DNA for the CDR3 is TGTGCCAGCACCCATGGGGGGAGGGTAAGCGAGCAGTACTTC.